The 29 T cell receptor beta chains in this list originate from one sample, sequenced in a study of blood T cell repertoires in COVID-19. Sequenced by immunoSEQ multiplex PCR; TCRdb stores in-frame clones only, minus some. Of more than 90,000 clones listed, roughly four fifths are singletons. The sample consisted of peripheral blood. The source of these receptors is a human donor in a cohort sampled during active COVID-19.

This clone came up a few times. The rearrangement joins TRBV7-9 to TRBJ2-5; 9 nucleotides align to TRBD2. The CDR3 runs 15 residues. After removal of 3 bases from V and 4 bases from J, the junction contained 6 bases not matched to a gene. Germline lookup yields CDR1 SEHNR and CDR2 FQNEAQ (reference sequence). In DNA form, the CDR3 reads TGTGCCAGCAGCTTTGGACTAGCGTATGGAGAGACCCAGTACTTC. This gives the protein CASSFGLAYGETQYF.

The chain couples TRBV6-6 to TRBJ1-2; D unresolved. The V and J ends lost 2 bases and 4 bases respectively, with 14 bases between them. The germline V gene has CDR1 MNHNY and CDR2 SVGAGI (reference sequence). CDR3 length equals 15 residues. The CDR3 DNA sequence: TGTGCCAGCAGTTACGGTCGGGGTTCTAGCTATGGCTACACCTTC. Its translation: CASSYGRGSSYGYTF.

The table lists this clone with a few counts. The rearrangement links TRBV9 to TRBJ2-7; 10 nucleotides line up with TRBD1. Germline V lookup: CDR1 SGDLS, CDR2 YYNGEE. V lost 4 bases, J lost 5 bases, and 9 bases stayed unmatched. The CDR3 covers 15 residues. The CDR3 sequence is CASSFRGTGVNEQYF. As DNA, the CDR3 is TGTGCCAGCAGCTTCCGCGGGACAGGGGTTAACGAGCAGTACTTC.

The genes are TRBV7-2 and TRBJ2-5; TRBD1 matches 8 bases. V shed 2 bases, J shed 1 base, and the junction held 0 bases outside the gene matches. There are 14 residues in the CDR3. The germline CDR1 and CDR2 sequences are SGHTA and FQGNSA. CDR3 sequence reads: CASSLTGGQETQYF. In DNA, the CDR3 is TGTGCCAGCAGCTTAACAGGGGGCCAAGAGACCCAGTACTTC.

The rearrangement joins TRBV11-2 to TRBJ2-5; perhaps TRBD2 as D (5 bases). Germline CDR1 reads SGHAT; CDR2 reads FQNNGV. The length of the CDR3 is 12 residues. Trimming left V 5 bases short and J 7 bases short, with 11 bases between. CDR3: CASSPQSGTQYF. Written as DNA, the CDR3 is TGTGCCAGCAGCCCCCAAAGCGGGACCCAGTACTTC.

The chain uses TRBV6-1 and TRBJ2-2; 8 bases align to TRBD2. J lost 2 bases, V lost 3 bases, and 5 bases had no gene match. The CDR3 length is 16 residues. Germline V lookup: CDR1 MNHNS, CDR2 SASEGT. CDR3 in DNA: TGTGCCAGCAGTGAGTTAGCGGGACTAAACACCGGGGAGCTGTTTTTT. Translated, it gives CASSELAGLNTGELFF.

The chain uses TRBV5-5 and TRBJ1-2; a weak D match, TRBD1 (5 bases). Germline V gene sequence: CDR1 SGHKS, CDR2 YYEKEE (reference sequence). The CDR3 contains 15 residues. V was pared by 0 bases and J by 0 bases, with 9 bases between. The CDR3 coding sequence is TGTGCCAGCAGCTTGGGCCCAGGGACTAACTATGGCTACACCTTC. Translated: CASSLGPGTNYGYTF.

V and J are TRBV5-6 and TRBJ2-7; 9 positions agree with TRBD1. J lost 9 bases, V lost 7 bases, and 14 bases had no gene match. This CDR3 region has 14 residues. Germline CDR1 and CDR2: SGHDT and YYEEEE. The CDR3 protein is CASATGTGKVRQYF. CDR3 sequence (DNA): TGTGCCAGCGCAACCGGGACAGGGAAGGTTAGGCAGTACTTC.

The CDR3, as DNA: TGTGCCAGCCGTGAGGCGGGAGGATCAAACACCGGGGAGCTGTTTTTT. Encoded protein: CASREAGGSNTGELFF. The chain recombines TRBV19 with TRBJ2-2; 8 bases are a match to TRBD2. The CDR3 consists of 16 residues. Germline CDR1 LNHDA, CDR2 SQIVND (reference sequence). Trimming took 9 bases from V and 2 from J; bases not matched to a gene: 11.

V usage is TRBV27 and J usage is TRBJ2-2; the D is unclear. V lost 0 bases and J 5 bases, leaving 10 bases between the germline ends. There are 15 residues in the CDR3. From germline, CDR1 is MNHEY and CDR2 SMNVEV (reference sequence). The CDR3 DNA follows: TGTGCCAGCAGTTTATCCAATCCCAGGACCGGGGAGCTGTTTTTT. This encodes CASSLSNPRTGELFF.

This chain's CDR3 is CASSPRQGLTLHF. The CDR3 bases are TGTGCCAGCAGCCCCCGTCAGGGGTTAACCCTCCACTTT. The V gene is TRBV14, the J gene TRBJ1-6, with D maybe TRBD1 (6 bases). CDR3 length: 13 amino acids. Germline V CDR1 and CDR2: SGHDN, FVKESK. V lost 4 bases, J lost 14 bases, and 15 bases lay in between.

The genes are TRBV6-5 and TRBJ2-7; TRBD2 aligns across 8 bases. The germline gives CDR1 MNHEY, CDR2 SVGAGI. The ends lost 7 bases at V and 2 bases at J; junction bases unmatched: 7. The CDR3 is 14 amino acids. The CDR3 spells CASTNAGGPYEQYF. CDR3 nucleotides: TGTGCCAGCACCAACGCGGGGGGCCCCTACGAGCAGTACTTC.

This clone appeared a few times. The chain joins TRBV6-5 to TRBJ2-7; TRBD2 might be the D (5 bases). The germline CDR1 and CDR2 sequences are MNHEY and SVGAGI. The V end lost 6 bases, the J end lost 7 bases, and 16 bases lay between the germline ends. The CDR3 is made up of 13 amino acids. CDR3: CASSRARENEQYF. Written as DNA, the CDR3 is TGTGCCAGCAGCCGAGCCCGGGAAAATGAGCAGTACTTC.

The CDR3 spells CASTGGGETQYF. For the CDR3, the DNA is TGTGCCAGCACAGGGGGCGGAGAGACCCAGTACTTC. The V call is TRBV12-3 or TRBV12-4, the J call TRBJ2-5, with 8 bases fitting TRBD1. The CDR3 spans 12 residues. V shed 7 bases, J shed 4 bases, and the junction held 2 bases outside the gene matches.

CDR3 nucleotide sequence: TGTGCCAGCAGCCCCGGGGCGGGGTATAATTCACCCCTCCACTTT. Residues: CASSPGAGYNSPLHF. The J gene is TRBJ1-6, the V gene TRBV6-4; D may be TRBD1 (5 bases). The CDR3 runs to 15 residues. The germline CDR1 and CDR2 sequences are MRHNA and SNTAGT. V lost 6 bases, J lost 4 bases, and 13 bases lay in between.

This rearrangement joins TRBV28 to TRBJ2-1; 7 bases are shared with TRBD2. V gave up 3 bases and J gave up 4 bases; unmatched junction bases: 3. The CDR3 consists of 14 residues. Germline CDR1 MDHEN, CDR2 SYDVKM. The CDR3 protein is CASSLWREYNEQFF. The CDR3 nucleotides read TGTGCCAGCAGTTTGTGGCGGGAGTACAATGAGCAGTTCTTC.

V gene TRBV27 combines with J gene TRBJ1-2; D possibly corresponds to TRBD1 (5 bases). The V end was cut by 9 bases, the J end by 4 bases, with 15 bases between. The CDR3 contains 13 residues. Germline V gene data show CDR1 as MNHEY and CDR2 as SMNVEV (reference sequence). CDR3 in amino acids: CASSGVGGYGYTF. The CDR3 nucleotides are TGTGCCAGTTCCGGGGTCGGGGGCTATGGCTACACCTTC.

This clone showed up just once. The rearrangement joins TRBV24-1 to TRBJ2-1, with 8 bases identical to TRBD1. Germline lookup yields CDR1 KGHDR and CDR2 SFDVKD. The CDR3 runs to 16 residues. V lost 3 bases, J lost 3 bases, and 6 bases stayed unmatched. Here the CDR3 DNA reads TGTGCCACCAGTGATCCCGGACAGGGTTTCTACAATGAGCAGTTCTTC. This gives the protein CATSDPGQGFYNEQFF.

The rearrangement uses TRBV18 and TRBJ1-2; TRBD1 aligns across 7 bases. The V segment lost 2 bases and the J segment 4 bases; nucleotides outside the gene matches: 4. The CDR3 contains 14 residues. Germline assignment: CDR1 KGHSH and CDR2 LQKENI. CDR3 region: CASSPGRGTYGYTF. CDR3 sequence (DNA): TGTGCCAGCTCACCAGGCAGGGGGACCTATGGCTACACCTTC.

The V call is TRBV4-3, the J call TRBJ1-1; D ambiguous. This CDR3 region has 15 residues. The germline V and J ends were trimmed by 0 bases and 0 bases, with 8 bases remaining between them. Germline V gene sequence: CDR1 LGHNA, CDR2 YSLEER. CDR3 sequence: CASSQEEGLNTEAFF. The CDR3 DNA sequence: TGCGCCAGCAGCCAAGAGGAGGGATTGAACACTGAAGCTTTCTTT.

This chain links TRBV5-4 with TRBJ1-2, with TRBD1 identical over 10 bases. The V and J ends lost 4 bases and 7 bases, in that order; junction bases with no gene match: 10. The CDR3 has 15 residues. Germline assignment: CDR1 SGHNT and CDR2 YYREEE (reference sequence). The CDR3 region is CASSPGDRGKSGYTF. The CDR3 coding sequence is TGTGCCAGCAGCCCTGGGGACAGGGGTAAGTCTGGCTACACCTTC.

The chain links TRBV19 to TRBJ1-1, with TRBD1 identical over 9 bases. V lost 5 bases to trimming and J lost 4 bases; unmatched junction nucleotides: 5. The CDR3 has 14 amino acids. Germline V gene sequence: CDR1 LNHDA, CDR2 SQIVND (reference sequence). CDR3 sequence (DNA): TGTGCCAGTAGTTGGGACAGGGTCTCCACTGAAGCTTTCTTT. It is translated as CASSWDRVSTEAFF. Drawing the rest from reference TRBV19 and TRBJ1-1, the complete variable domain is DGGITQSPKYLFRKEGQNVTLSCEQNLNHDAMYWYRQDPGQGLRLIYYSQIVNDFQKGDIAEGYSVSREKKESFPLTVTSAQKNPTAFYLCASSWDRVSTEAFFGQGTRLTVV.

This clone was recorded only once. The CDR3 here is CASSLAPPGYEQYF. CDR3 DNA sequence: TGTGCCAGCAGCTTAGCACCCCCGGGCTACGAGCAGTACTTC. The chain carries TRBV7-6 and TRBJ2-7, with no clear D. V was trimmed by 0 bases and J by 3 bases, leaving 9 bases between them. Germline CDR1 reads SGHVS; CDR2 reads FNYEAQ. This CDR3 has 14 residues.

The rearrangement links TRBV19 to TRBJ2-7; 10 bases match TRBD1. CDR1 and CDR2 from the germline V gene are LNHDA and SQIVND (reference sequence). Trimming at V came to 6 bases and at J to 7 bases, leaving 9 bases not matched to a gene. The CDR3 totals 14 residues. This CDR3 is CASSQRQGANEQYF. CDR3 coding DNA: TGTGCCAGTAGCCAGAGACAGGGGGCAAATGAGCAGTACTTC. Combining the CDR3 with reference TRBV19 and TRBJ2-7 gives the whole variable domain DGGITQSPKYLFRKEGQNVTLSCEQNLNHDAMYWYRQDPGQGLRLIYYSQIVNDFQKGDIAEGYSVSREKKESFPLTVTSAQKNPTAFYLCASSQRQGANEQYFGPGTRLTVT.

This clone was seen once. V is TRBV21-1 and J is TRBJ2-1; the DNA was not compared with TRBD2, the D call given in the table. TRBV21-1 is designated a pseudogene. This CDR3 has 16 residues. CDR3 bases: TGTGCCAGCAGCCAAGCCGGGCTAGCGTGGTACAATGAGCAGTTCTTC. Amino acids: CASSQAGLAWYNEQFF.

The chain has TRBV6-1 and TRBJ1-6; 7 nucleotides match TRBD1. The CDR3 has 16 residues. CDR1 MNHNS and CDR2 SASEGT come from the germline V gene. V shed 0 bases and J 2 bases; nucleotides not matched to a gene: 1. The CDR3 DNA reads TGTGCCAGCAGTGAAGCGACAGGGACCTATAATTCACCCCTCCACTTT. It translates to CASSEATGTYNSPLHF.

The chain has TRBV4-1 and TRBJ1-2; 9 bases agree with TRBD1. CDR1 MGHRA and CDR2 YSYEKL come from the germline V gene. This CDR3 has 14 residues. The ends lost 5 bases at V and 7 bases at J; junction bases unmatched: 8. The CDR3 coding sequence is TGCGCCAGCAGCAAAACCGGGACAGGGTCTGGCTACACCTTC. Protein product: CASSKTGTGSGYTF.

The CDR3 sequence: CASSPGQGAEAFF. The DNA for the CDR3 is TGTGCCAGCAGTCCGGGACAGGGGGCTGAAGCTTTCTTT. The gene calls are TRBV12-3 or TRBV12-4 and TRBJ1-1; 11 positions match TRBD1. V lost 5 bases to trimming and J lost 6 bases; unmatched junction nucleotides: 2. This CDR3 is 13 amino acids long.

The CDR3 protein is CASSARVTSGNTIYF. DNA for the CDR3: TGTGCCAGCAGCGCCAGGGTGACCTCTGGAAACACCATATATTTT. The chain combines TRBV11-2 with TRBJ1-3; TRBD1 is a possible D gene (5 bases). Germline CDR1 SGHAT, CDR2 FQNNGV. V shed 5 bases and J shed 0 bases, with 11 bases lying between them. CDR3 size: 15 residues.